This is a list of T cell receptor beta chains from one sample in a study of sequential checkpoint blockade in melanoma. Produced via immunoSEQ multiplex PCR; TCRdb's table is partial and in-frame only. The sample shows some 16,000 clones, approximately 80% of them seen only once. This sample comprised CD8+ T cells sorted from blood (inferred from file names), obtained from a patient given nivolumab and ipilimumab in sequence. The receptors stem from a human donor with melanoma. The CDR3 runs from the conserved cysteine through the conserved F or W. A D gene is named only where the DNA matches it firmly. Clone sizes are given selectively: once, few, many, or a class where the clone is expanded.

clone size,D gene,J gene,V gene,CDR3 DNA,CDR3 protein
.,.,TRBJ1-3,TRBV4-1,TGCGCCAGCAGCCAAGAGGGGGGCTCTGGAAACACCATATATTTT,CASSQEGGSGNTIYF
.,.,TRBJ2-7,TRBV6-1,TGTGCCAGCAGTAACGGTTTCGCGTGGGAGCAGTACTTC,CASSNGFAWEQYF
.,TRBD1,TRBJ2-7,TRBV5-1,TGCGCCAGCAGCTTGGGGACAGGGTTGGCACCTCTTAGGTCCTACGAGCAGTACTTC,CASSLGTGLAPLRSYEQYF
.,.,TRBJ1-1,TRBV11-2,TGTGCCAGCAGCCCCTGGGAGGCCGGCATCAGGAACACTGAAGCTTTCTTT,CASSPWEAGIRNTEAFF
.,.,TRBJ2-7,TRBV27,TGTGCCAGCACCTTTGCCCGGGGAAGCTCCTACGAGCAGTACTTC,CASTFARGSSYEQYF
.,.,TRBJ1-5,TRBV4-3,TGCGCCAGCAGCCCGTACATGGCAAGTCAGCCCCAGCATTTT,CASSPYMASQPQHF
.,.,TRBJ2-7,TRBV7-6,TGTGCCAGCAGCTTACTAGCTGGGGAGCAGTACTTC,CASSLLAGEQYF
.,.,TRBJ1-2,TRBV6-1,TGTGCCAGCAGTGAAAGGGTGGGAGCTTATGGCTACACCTTC,CASSERVGAYGYTF
few,TRBD1,TRBJ2-5,TRBV4-3,TGCGCCAGCAGCCCCAATGGACAGGAGGAGACCCAGTACTTC,CASSPNGQEETQYF
few,.,TRBJ2-7,TRBV10-1,TGCGCCAGCAGTAATAGCCGTCTGGAGCAGTACTTC,CASSNSRLEQYF
.,TRBD1,TRBJ1-5,TRBV4-1,TGCGCCAGCAGCCCCTGGGACAGGGAAAATCAGCCCCAGCATTTT,CASSPWDRENQPQHF
.,.,TRBJ1-2,TRBV6-1,TGTGCCAGCAGTTCCCCGCGGAGGAAATCCTATGGCTACACCTTC,CASSSPRRKSYGYTF
.,TRBD2,TRBJ2-1,TRBV7-9,TGTGCCAGCAGCGGCGCTAGCGGGGGGTTTTACAATGAGCAGTTCTTC,CASSGASGGFYNEQFF
.,.,TRBJ1-1,TRBV25-1,TGTGCCAGCAGTCTGGGCCCTATGAACACTGAAGCTTTCTTT,CASSLGPMNTEAFF
.,.,TRBJ1-4,TRBV6-6,TGTGCCAGCAGTTACTTGCAGGGCCGGGAAAAACTGTTTTTT,CASSYLQGREKLFF
.,TRBD1,TRBJ2-7,TRBV11-3,TGTGCCAGCAGTTCACAGGGGACCGAGCAGTACTTC,CASSSQGTEQYF
.,TRBD1,TRBJ2-7,TRBV4-3,TGCGCCAGCAGCCAAGTGAGTCCGACAGGGCTCTACGAGCAGTACTTC,CASSQVSPTGLYEQYF
.,TRBD1,TRBJ1-2,TRBV9,TGTGCCAGCAGCGTCTGGACAGGGCTGGACTATGGCTACACCTTC,CASSVWTGLDYGYTF
.,.,TRBJ1-1,TRBV6-1,TGTGCCAGCAGTGAAAACAGGTTGAACACTGAAGCTTTCTTT,CASSENRLNTEAFF
few,TRBD2,TRBJ2-7,TRBV9,TGTGCCAGCAGCGTAGGCGGGAGCAGCTCCTACGAGCAGTACTTC,CASSVGGSSSYEQYF
once,TRBD2,TRBJ2-7,TRBV19,TGTGCCAGTAGTACCACTAGCGACTCCTACGAGCAGTACTTC,CASSTTSDSYEQYF
.,.,TRBJ1-5,TRBV7-2,TGTGCCAGCAGCCCGACAGGTAAAAGCAATCAGCCCCAGCATTTT,CASSPTGKSNQPQHF
.,.,TRBJ2-7,TRBV30,TGTGCCTGGAGTGTACACCACGAGCAGTACTTC,CAWSVHHEQYF
.,TRBD1,TRBJ2-7,TRBV19,TGTGCCAGTAGCGACGACAGGGGGATGGTCGAGCAGTACTTC,CASSDDRGMVEQYF
.,TRBD2,TRBJ2-7,TRBV18,TGTGCCAGCTCACCACCGTCGAGCGGTAGCGGGAACGAGCAGTACTTC,CASSPPSSGSGNEQYF
.,.,TRBJ1-4,TRBV5-5,TGTGCCAGCAGCCCCGCCTCACAGGGTGGAATCGGAAAACTGTTTTTT,CASSPASQGGIGKLFF
.,.,TRBJ2-1,TRBV4-1,TGCGCCAGCAACCTACACCGCAAACAGCGGGCCCACAATGAGCAGTTCTTC,CASNLHRKQRAHNEQFF